Listed below are T cell receptor beta chains from one sample, sequenced in a study of cytotoxic CD8 clonotypes in ibrutinib-treated CLL. Sequencing used immunoSEQ multiplex PCR; TCRdb keeps in-frame clones, though not all of them. The sample lists some 300,000 clones; roughly 79% were seen once. Sequences were derived from PBMCs, sampled before ibrutinib treatment. The receptors here all came from a human donor with chronic lymphocytic leukemia. The CDR3 runs from the conserved cysteine through the conserved F or W. Fields, in order: D gene, clone size, V gene, J gene, CDR3 protein, CDR3 DNA. A D gene is named only where the DNA matches it firmly. Only some rows state a clone size, as once, few, many or a class for expanded clones.

>TRBD1|NA|TRBV7-9|TRBJ2-7
CASSPRQGWEQYF
TGTGCCAGCAGCCCCCGACAGGGGTGGGAGCAGTACTTC
>TRBD2|NA|TRBV30|TRBJ2-7
CAWSVRSSGQPYEQYF
TGTGCCTGGAGTGTACGGTCTAGCGGACAACCCTACGAGCAGTACTTC
>TRBD2|NA|TRBV5-1|TRBJ2-5
CASSLAGTRGETQYF
TGCGCCAGCAGCTTAGCTGGGACTAGGGGTGAGACCCAGTACTTC
>TRBD1|once|TRBV29-1|TRBJ2-2
CSVGQGTNTGELFF
TGCAGCGTCGGACAGGGGACGAACACCGGGGAGCTGTTTTTT
>TRBD2|NA|TRBV5-8|TRBJ2-7
CASSLVLAGVYEQYF
TGTGCCAGCAGCTTGGTACTAGCGGGAGTTTACGAGCAGTACTTC
>NA|NA|TRBV4-3|TRBJ1-1
CASSQIVGGPEAFF
TGCGCCAGCAGCCAAATTGTTGGTGGCCCAGAAGCTTTCTTT
>NA|few|TRBV18|TRBJ1-2
CASSPPSGKLGGYTF
TGTGCCAGCTCACCACCGTCGGGGAAATTAGGTGGCTACACCTTC
>TRBD2|once|TRBV30|TRBJ2-1
CAWSVLSGSTYNEQFF
TGTGCCTGGAGTGTACTTAGCGGGAGTACCTACAATGAGCAGTTCTTC
>TRBD1|NA|TRBV4-3|TRBJ1-1
CASSQVQGTEAFF
TGCGCCAGCAGCCAAGTACAGGGGACTGAAGCTTTCTTT
>TRBD1|NA|TRBV9|TRBJ2-7
CASSGRDSSYEQYF
TGTGCCAGCAGCGGCCGGGACAGCTCCTACGAGCAGTACTTC
>NA|NA|TRBV7-9|TRBJ1-2
CASSLTDNGYTF
TGTGCCAGCAGCCTAACTGACAATGGCTACACCTTC
>TRBD1|NA|TRBV2|TRBJ2-7
CASSGRQGANHEQYF
TGTGCCAGCAGCGGAAGACAGGGGGCAAATCACGAGCAGTACTTC
>NA|NA|TRBV15|TRBJ1-5
CATSETALGKPQHF
TGTGCCACCAGCGAGACAGCCTTGGGTAAGCCCCAGCATTTT
>NA|NA|TRBV14|TRBJ2-1
CASSQIRVQFF
TGTGCCAGCAGCCAAATTCGGGTGCAGTTCTTC
>NA|NA|TRBV6-1|TRBJ1-1
CASSEGGNTEAFF
TGTGCCAGCAGTGAGGGGGGGAACACTGAAGCTTTCTTT
>TRBD1|NA|TRBV4-1|TRBJ1-1
CASSQGQMNTEAFF
TGCGCCAGCAGCCAGGGACAGATGAACACTGAAGCTTTCTTT
>NA|NA|TRBV7-9|TRBJ2-1
CASSSNRDTITIYNEQFF
TGTGCCAGCAGCTCTAACCGGGACACAATTACAATTTACAATGAGCAGTTCTTC
>NA|few|TRBV5-1|TRBJ2-5
CASSLLPAQETQYF
TGCGCCAGCAGCTTGCTGCCAGCGCAAGAGACCCAGTACTTC
>NA|once|TRBV29-1|TRBJ2-3
CSAIPDTHTDTQYF
TGCAGCGCCATACCAGACACTCACACAGATACGCAGTATTTT
>TRBD1|NA|TRBV18|TRBJ1-5
CASSDRVGGYSNQPQHF
TGTGCCAGCTCCGACAGGGTCGGAGGATATAGCAATCAGCCCCAGCATTTT
>NA|NA|TRBV6-5|TRBJ1-2
CASSYSPTNYGYTF
TGTGCCAGCAGTTACTCGCCAACTAACTATGGCTACACCTTC
>NA|NA|TRBV28|TRBJ2-7
CASNENRGPSYEQYF
TGTGCCAGCAACGAAAATAGGGGCCCCTCCTACGAGCAGTACTTC
>TRBD1|NA|TRBV4-2|TRBJ1-2
CASSQDWGTGFSGYTF
TGTGCCAGCAGCCAAGATTGGGGGACAGGGTTCAGTGGCTACACCTTC
>TRBD2|NA|TRBV7-7|TRBJ2-1
CASSPGTSFNEQFF
TGTGCTAGCAGCCCCGGGACTAGCTTTAATGAGCAGTTCTTC
>NA|NA|TRBV2|TRBJ2-5
CASSEGRDGETQYF
TGTGCCAGCAGTGAAGGCCGGGACGGAGAGACCCAGTACTTC
>NA|NA|TRBV16|TRBJ1-2
CASSQSTRSSQANYGYTF
TGTGCCAGCAGCCAATCGACGCGGAGTTCTCAAGCTAACTATGGCTACACCTTC